The clone carrying this T cell receptor beta chain was detected only a few times. The antigen is unknown. V shed 0 bases and J shed 0 bases, with 11 bases lying between them. In germline, CDR1 is MNHNY, CDR2 SVGAGI (reference sequence). The CDR3 sequence is 16 residues long. The sample belongs to a study of blood T cells in healthy people across ages. Broader study findings: Age brought a roughly linear fall in TCR beta diversity measured per million T cells.

For the second PCR, which ran for about 6 to 12 cycles, a sample-barcoded 5' primer and a J-beta primer mix were used. The authors tagged each cDNA molecule using a template-switch adaptor with 12 random nucleotides. TCRdb reprocessed the 5' RACE reads via MiXCR and lists one record per CDR3 protein. Among some 1.5 million distinct CDR3 sequences listed, approximately 43% were seen once. This clonotype was sampled from a woman between 18 and 30 years old in good health. The rearrangement joins TRBV6-6 to TRBJ1-1, with D possibly matching TRBD1 (6 bases). The sample comprised blood. CDR3 coding DNA: TGTGCCAGCAGTTACTCGACAGGACGCATGAACACTGAAGCTTTCTTT. This gives the protein CASSYSTGRMNTEAFF.